A single sample is the source of the 23 T cell receptor beta chains below, sequenced in a study of cytomegalovirus exposure and HLA in healthy donors (dated by TCRdb to about 2017). To prepare the library, the immunoSEQ multiplex PCR assay was applied. The multiplex PCR relied on a mix of 60 forward primers for TCR Vbeta segments and 13 reverse primers for TCR Jbeta segments. TCRdb mirrors the immuneACCESS table, restricted to in-frame sequences. Some clones are absent from its copies; in checked studies, under half trace to an unresolved V gene, and the reason for the others is unknown. The sample includes 100,000 to 150,000 clones, with about 73% observed a single time. The ten largest clones capture 8% to 8.5% of the sample. Sequences were obtained from PBMCs. The receptor set was obtained from a woman in her thirties or forties in good health and CMV-seropositive.

V gene TRBV9 combines with J gene TRBJ1-3, with D unclear. The ends were cut back, 0 bases at V and 4 bases at J, with 11 bases in the middle. The CDR3 contains 15 residues. The germline V gene encodes CDR1 SGDLS and CDR2 YYNGEE. DNA for the CDR3: TGTGCCAGCAGCGTAGGAAGATCCTACGGAAACACCATATATTTT. Protein sequence: CASSVGRSYGNTIYF.

The V and J genes are TRBV10-3 and TRBJ1-2; weak D call: TRBD1 (5 bases). The CDR3 contains 14 residues. Germline lookup yields CDR1 ENHRY and CDR2 SYGVKD. V gave up 4 bases and J gave up 4 bases, with 13 bases separating them. As DNA, the CDR3 is TGTGCCATCAGTGGGGGGGGATCCTCCTATGGCTACACCTTC. Its protein product is CAISGGGSSYGYTF.

The chain couples TRBV29-1 to TRBJ1-4, with a tentative D call TRBD1 (6 bases). Germline V gives CDR1 SQVTM, CDR2 ANQGSEA. Trimming stripped 7 bases from V and 8 bases from J, with 11 bases between. The CDR3 contains 11 residues. The CDR3 is CSAGAIEKLFF. CDR3 DNA sequence: TGCAGCGCAGGGGCTATCGAAAAACTGTTTTTT.

The chain combines TRBV7-2 with TRBJ1-1; 11 bases match TRBD1. There are 17 residues in the CDR3. CDR1 and CDR2 from the germline V gene are SGHTA and FQGNSA. Trimming removed 5 bases from V and 3 bases from J; junction bases left unmatched: 11. The CDR3 loop reads CASSPRDRGIGYTEAFF. The CDR3 DNA is TGTGCCAGCAGCCCCCGGGACAGGGGGATAGGGTACACTGAAGCTTTCTTT.

The rearrangement uses TRBV4-3 and TRBJ2-7, with TRBD1 matching over 9 bases. Germline V gene sequence: CDR1 LGHNA, CDR2 YSLEER. The CDR3 consists of 17 residues. The V segment lost 1 base and the J segment 5 bases; nucleotides outside the gene matches: 12. The CDR3 DNA reads TGCGCCAGCAGCCAAGTTCATGGCGGACAGGGGTCCGACGAGCAGTACTTC. Encoded protein: CASSQVHGGQGSDEQYF.

This clone was found a few times. The chain has TRBV15 and TRBJ1-5, with TRBD1 as a possible D gene (5 bases). This CDR3 is 14 amino acids long. Per germline, CDR1 LNHNV and CDR2 YYDKDF (reference sequence). Trimming left V 6 bases short and J 11 bases short, with 20 bases between. CDR3 sequence: CATREQGRDSAQHF. CDR3 sequence (DNA): TGTGCCACCAGAGAGCAGGGAAGGGATTCAGCCCAGCATTTT.

J is TRBJ2-2 and V is TRBV10-3; weak D call: TRBD1 (6 bases). CDR3 length equals 14 residues. From germline, CDR1 is ENHRY and CDR2 SYGVKD. Trimming removed 6 bases at V and 5 bases at J, with 13 bases between. CDR3: CAIRQGLETGELFF. The CDR3 coding sequence is TGTGCCATCAGACAGGGTCTGGAGACCGGGGAGCTGTTTTTT.

This clone was detected a few times. This chain connects TRBV2 to TRBJ2-2, with D uncertain. Germline-derived CDR1 and CDR2 are SNHLY and FYNNEI. The CDR3 is 14 amino acids. Trimming shortened V by 5 bases and J by 1 base, and 8 bases separated the two germline ends. The CDR3 protein is CASSPLGNTGELFF. In DNA form, the CDR3 reads TGTGCCAGCAGTCCTCTAGGGAACACCGGGGAGCTGTTTTTT.

This sequence joins TRBV6-5 and TRBJ1-1; no firm D call. CDR3 length: 14 amino acids. Trimming stripped 6 bases from V and 7 bases from J, with 18 bases between. Germline loops: CDR1 MNHEY, CDR2 SVGAGI. This CDR3 is CASRVLRERGEAFF. The CDR3 DNA follows: TGTGCCAGCAGGGTGCTTAGGGAGCGGGGTGAAGCTTTCTTT.

J is TRBJ1-1 and V is TRBV7-9; perhaps TRBD1 as D (6 bases). The CDR3 sequence is 14 residues long. Trimming pared 2 bases from V and 5 bases from J, leaving 12 bases between. The germline V gene encodes CDR1 SEHNR and CDR2 FQNEAQ (reference sequence). The CDR3 is CASSLFSGETEAFF. The CDR3 DNA is TGTGCCAGCAGCTTATTCTCAGGGGAAACTGAAGCTTTCTTT.

The V call is TRBV29-1, the J call TRBJ1-1; the D is unclear. The length of the CDR3 is 13 residues. Germline CDR1 and CDR2: SQVTM and ANQGSEA. Deletions cut 4 bases from V and 3 bases from J, with 12 bases between. The CDR3 nucleotides are TGCAGCGTTGGCCACGGGGAGGACACTGAAGCTTTCTTT. It specifies CSVGHGEDTEAFF.

The count of this clone is one. CDR3 sequence reads: CASSLETATGQYF. The CDR3 DNA sequence: TGCGCCAGCAGCTTGGAAACAGCGACAGGGCAGTACTTC. The rearrangement links TRBV5-1 to TRBJ2-7, with D perhaps TRBD1 (6 bases). The ends were cut back, 0 bases at V and 9 bases at J, with 13 bases in the middle. Germline loops: CDR1 SGHRS, CDR2 YFSETQ. The CDR3 runs to 13 residues.

This sequence joins TRBV7-2 and TRBJ2-7; 10 bases are a match to TRBD1. V dropped 7 bases and J dropped 3; count of bases not matched to a gene: 6. The CDR3 length is 14 residues. In germline, CDR1 is SGHTA, CDR2 FQGNSA. CDR3 region: CASKRDRGFYEQYF. The CDR3, as DNA: TGTGCCAGCAAGCGGGACAGGGGATTCTACGAGCAGTACTTC.

V is TRBV4-3 and J is TRBJ2-1; TRBD1 is a possible D gene (6 bases). The CDR3 extends over 17 amino acids. Between the trimmed V and J ends, which lost 0 bases and 2 bases, there was a span of 14 bases. Germline V lookup: CDR1 LGHNA, CDR2 YSLEER. CDR3 protein: CASSQDRGAGAYNEQFF. In nucleotides, the CDR3 is TGCGCCAGCAGCCAAGATCGAGGGGCAGGGGCCTACAATGAGCAGTTCTTC.

This chain uses TRBV5-4 with TRBJ2-4; the D gene is possibly TRBD2 (5 bases). The V and J ends lost 3 bases and 1 base respectively, with 11 bases between them. The CDR3 spans 15 residues. Germline values: CDR1 SGHNT, CDR2 YYREEE (reference sequence). CDR3 sequence: CASSSPTGAKNIQYF. CDR3 nucleotide sequence: TGTGCCAGCAGCTCGCCCACGGGGGCCAAAAACATTCAGTACTTC.

In this sample, this clone turned up a few times. The chain is built from TRBV6-1 and TRBJ1-2; 8 positions match TRBD1. The CDR3 is 13 residues long. J lost 8 bases, V lost 4 bases, and 6 bases had no gene match. Germline assignment: CDR1 MNHNS and CDR2 SASEGT. The CDR3 DNA is TGTGCCAGCAGTGGTATACAGGGGGGGGGCTACACCTTC. This gives the protein CASSGIQGGGYTF.

The genes are TRBV10-1 and TRBJ1-1, with TRBD1 identical over 7 bases. Germline CDR1 WNHNN, CDR2 SYGVQD (reference sequence). CDR3 length: 12 residues. After removal of 6 bases from V and 4 bases from J, the junction contained 2 bases not matched to a gene. The CDR3 loop is CASSHRGTEAFF. In DNA form, the CDR3 reads TGCGCCAGCAGCCACAGGGGCACTGAAGCTTTCTTT.

The chain uses TRBV2 and TRBJ2-1, with TRBD1 matching over 7 bases. The CDR3 is 18 residues long. With V trimmed by 0 bases and J by 5 bases, 13 bases remained unmatched. In germline, CDR1 is SNHLY, CDR2 FYNNEI. This CDR3 reads CASSEASLTGKYDNEQFF. CDR3 nucleotide sequence: TGTGCCAGCAGTGAAGCCTCCCTGACAGGGAAGTACGACAATGAGCAGTTCTTC.

This clone is a singleton in its sample. The CDR3 region has the DNA TGCGCCAGCAGCCAAGAAAGCTCAGGGGTTGGTGGCTACACCTTC. This gives the protein CASSQESSGVGGYTF. The chain recombines TRBV4-3 with TRBJ1-2; D perhaps matches TRBD1 (6 bases). Germline CDR1 reads LGHNA; CDR2 reads YSLEER. V lost 0 bases to trimming and J lost 7 bases, with 15 bases between them. The CDR3 totals 15 residues.

J is TRBJ1-1 and V is TRBV2, with a tentative D call TRBD1 (6 bases). V dropped 2 bases and J dropped 3 bases, with 13 bases sitting between them. CDR1 is SNHLY and CDR2 is FYNNEI in the germline V gene. The CDR3 is made up of 15 amino acids. The chain's CDR3 is CASSETRTAYTEAFF. Here the CDR3 DNA reads TGTGCCAGCAGTGAAACGAGGACAGCGTACACTGAAGCTTTCTTT.

The chain joins TRBV6-1 to TRBJ2-7; 8 bases line up with TRBD2. Per germline, CDR1 MNHNS and CDR2 SASEGT. J lost 2 bases, V lost 1 base, and 1 base had no gene match. The CDR3 sequence is 14 residues long. The CDR3 DNA is TGTGCCAGCAGTGAAGGGCGGGGGGCCTACGAGCAGTACTTC. It is translated as CASSEGRGAYEQYF.

This chain joins TRBV6-1 and TRBJ1-3, with D hard to call. The ends were cut back, 3 bases at V and 6 bases at J, with 9 bases in the middle. The germline CDR1 and CDR2 sequences are MNHNS and SASEGT. The CDR3 extends over 13 amino acids. CDR3 amino acids: CASSETRENTIYF. In DNA, the CDR3 is TGTGCCAGCAGTGAGACTCGGGAAAACACCATATATTTT.

The chain links TRBV6-5 to TRBJ2-1, with D perhaps TRBD2 (6 bases). Germline CDR1 and CDR2: MNHEY and SVGAGI. This CDR3 has 16 residues. Trimming pared 0 bases from V and 3 bases from J, leaving 12 bases between. In DNA, the CDR3 is TGTGCCAGCAGTTACTCGAGTCTAGCGAGCTACAATGAGCAGTTCTTC. This sequence encodes CASSYSSLASYNEQFF.